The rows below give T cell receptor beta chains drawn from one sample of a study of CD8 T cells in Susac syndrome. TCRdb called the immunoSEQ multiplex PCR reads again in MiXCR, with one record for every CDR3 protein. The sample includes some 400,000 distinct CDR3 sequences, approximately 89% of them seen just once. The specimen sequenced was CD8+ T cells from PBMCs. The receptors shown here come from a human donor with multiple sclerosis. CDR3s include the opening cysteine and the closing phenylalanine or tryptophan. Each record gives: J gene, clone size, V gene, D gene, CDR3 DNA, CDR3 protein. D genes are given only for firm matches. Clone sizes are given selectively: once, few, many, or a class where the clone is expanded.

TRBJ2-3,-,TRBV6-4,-,TGTGCCAGCAGTGTTTTAGCAATGGATACGCAGTATTTT,CASSVLAMDTQYF
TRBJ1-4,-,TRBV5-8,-,TGTGCCAGCAGCTTTTCCGCACAGGTTAATGAAAAACTGTTTTTT,CASSFSAQVNEKLFF
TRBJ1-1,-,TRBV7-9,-,TGTGCCAGCAGCTTAGATTATGAGGGGTTGGGCGCTGAAGCTTTCTTT,CASSLDYEGLGAEAFF
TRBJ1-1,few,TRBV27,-,TGTGCCAGCAGTATGACTGCGAACACTGAAGCTTTCTTT,CASSMTANTEAFF
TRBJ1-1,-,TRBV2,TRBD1,TGTGCCAGCAGTGTAGACAGGGGGCCGAACACTGAAGCTTTCTTT,CASSVDRGPNTEAFF
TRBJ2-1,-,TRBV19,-,TGTGCCAGTACCGTGGACGGCACGGGTTACTACAATGAGCAGTTCTTC,CASTVDGTGYYNEQFF
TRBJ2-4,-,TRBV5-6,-,TGTGCCAGCAGCTCGGGGGTGACAGGAATGGCCAAAAACATTCAGTACTTC,CASSSGVTGMAKNIQYF
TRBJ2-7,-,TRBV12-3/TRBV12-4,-,TGTGCCAGCGGAAGAGGGGCTGCTACCCACGAGCAGTACTTC,CASGRGAATHEQYF
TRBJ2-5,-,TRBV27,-,TGTGCCAGCAGTTTAGCGGTAGCGGCCCCCCTTGCGCAGTACTTC,CASSLAVAAPLAQYF
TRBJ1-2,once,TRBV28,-,TGTGCCAGCAGTTTATTAGTGGGAAACTATGGCTACACCTTC,CASSLLVGNYGYTF
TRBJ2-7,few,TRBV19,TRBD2,TGTGCCAGTAGTATAGACGAGCGGGGATCCGAGCAGTACTTC,CASSIDERGSEQYF
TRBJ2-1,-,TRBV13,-,TGTGCCAGCAGCTTAGTAGGGGGGGTAGAGCAGTTCTTC,CASSLVGGVEQFF
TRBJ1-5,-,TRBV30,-,TGTGCCTGGAGTACCGGGGGTGTAGGCAATCAGCCCCAGCATTTT,CAWSTGGVGNQPQHF
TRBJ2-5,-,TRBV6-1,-,TGTGCCAGCAGTGATTGGACAGAAGAGACCCAGTACTTC,CASSDWTEETQYF
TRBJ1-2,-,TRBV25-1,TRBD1,TGTGCCAGCAGTGAATCATGGGGGGCGGGACAGGAGCATGGCTACACCTTC,CASSESWGAGQEHGYTF
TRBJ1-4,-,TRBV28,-,TGTGCCAGCAGTTTATGGGGGGAGAAGGATAATGAAAAACTGTTTTTT,CASSLWGEKDNEKLFF
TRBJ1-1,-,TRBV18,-,TGTGCCAGCTCACCCTCTGGAGGGAACACTGAAGCTTTCTTT,CASSPSGGNTEAFF
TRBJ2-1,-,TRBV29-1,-,TGCAGCGTTGAGAAGGGGGAGGCTTACAATGAGCAGTTCTTC,CSVEKGEAYNEQFF
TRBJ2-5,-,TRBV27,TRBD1,TGTGCCAGCAGTTCGACAGGGCCCGAGGCCCAGTACTTC,CASSSTGPEAQYF
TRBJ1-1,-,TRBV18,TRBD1,TGTGCCAGCTCACCAACCCGGGACAGGGAGAACACTGAAGCTTTCTTT,CASSPTRDRENTEAFF
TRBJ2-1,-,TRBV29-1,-,TGCAGCGTTGGATCGGGACTTCCATCCTACAATGGGCAGTTCTTC,CSVGSGLPSYNGQFF
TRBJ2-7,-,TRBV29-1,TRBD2,TGCAGCGTGGAGAGCGGGAGGAACTCCTACGAGCAGTACTTC,CSVESGRNSYEQYF
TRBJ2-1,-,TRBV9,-,TGTGCCAGCAGCGTAAGGGGGAGCCCCGGTAATGAGCAGTTCTTC,CASSVRGSPGNEQFF
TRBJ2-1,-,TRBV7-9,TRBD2,TGTGCCAGCAGCCCGAGGGGAGGGGAAGGCTACAATGAGCAGTTCTTC,CASSPRGGEGYNEQFF
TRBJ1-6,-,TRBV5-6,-,TGTGCCAGCAGCTTGGCCGGGGTCCGTTCACCCCTCCACTTT,CASSLAGVRSPLHF
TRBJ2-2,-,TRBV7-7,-,TGTGCTAGCAGCCCTAGGAGCGGGGAGCTGTTTTTT,CASSPRSGELFF
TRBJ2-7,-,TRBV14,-,TGTGCCAGCAGCCTCTTACCTTCGCGGGAGCAGTACTTC,CASSLLPSREQYF
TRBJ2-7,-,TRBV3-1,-,TGTGCCAGCAGCCAAGCCCCCCCAGGGTCCGCCTACGAGCAGTACTTC,CASSQAPPGSAYEQYF
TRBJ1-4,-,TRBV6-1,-,TGTGCCAGCAGTGAAGGTTGGCTAACAACTAATGAAAAACTGTTTTTT,CASSEGWLTTNEKLFF
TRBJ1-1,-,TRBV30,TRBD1,TGTGCCTGGAGTGCGTGGCAGGGGGGTGAAGCTTTCTTT,CAWSAWQGGEAFF
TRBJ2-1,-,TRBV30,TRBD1,TGTGCCTGGAGTCCCGGGACAGGGGGTTTGTTTGAGCAGTTCTTC,CAWSPGTGGLFEQFF
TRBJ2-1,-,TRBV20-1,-,TGCAGTGCTAGAGGAAGACAGGAATGGTGGAATGAGCAGTTCTTC,CSARGRQEWWNEQFF
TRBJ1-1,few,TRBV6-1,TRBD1,TGTGCCAGCAGCGTGACAGGGTACGCTTTCTTT,CASSVTGYAFF
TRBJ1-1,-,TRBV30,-,TGTGCCTGGGCCGTTGGGGATGGGCCGAACACTGAAGCTTTCTTT,CAWAVGDGPNTEAFF
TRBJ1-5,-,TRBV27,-,TGTGCCAGCAGCCCCCGGGGGGCCAATCAGCCCCAGCATTTT,CASSPRGANQPQHF
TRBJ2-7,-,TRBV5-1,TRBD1,TGCGCCAGCAGCTCAGCCGGGACAGGGATCTACGAGCAGTACTTC,CASSSAGTGIYEQYF